This note documents a single TCR beta chain sequence. The record originates from a study of blood T cell repertoires in COVID-19. The length of the CDR3 is 16 residues. The germline V gene has CDR1 MGHRA and CDR2 YSYEKL. Trimming removed 1 base from V and 5 bases from J; junction bases left unmatched: 10. The data were produced by immunoSEQ multiplex PCR, yet TCRdb's version contains in-frame clones alone and is incomplete. Seen here are over 120,000 clones, 87% observed once, and the top ten hold roughly 10%. The specimen was PBMCs or T cells enriched from blood (not recorded which). The chain is built from TRBV4-1 and TRBJ2-7, with TRBD1 matching 8 bases. This clonotype was obtained from a man in his sixties who had recovered from COVID-19. The CDR3 DNA follows: TGCGCCAGCAGCCAAGGCCTCAAGGACAGGGCCGACGAGCAGTACTTC. Translating it yields CASSQGLKDRADEQYF.